The present TCR beta chain was sequenced within a study of blood T cell repertoires in COVID-19. At the level of the study: COVID-19 samples from acute and convalescent phases originated in the United States, Italy and Spain.

Per germline, CDR1 SGHAT and CDR2 FQNNGV. The CDR3 contains 15 residues. Trimming removed 7 bases from V and 6 bases from J; junction bases left unmatched: 10. Study processing details: Amplifying reference gene primers gave estimates of nucleated cell counts. Sequenced by immunoSEQ multiplex PCR; TCRdb stores in-frame clones only, minus some. V and J calls and clone size are given by that table; D and trimming were obtained from the DNA. The sample includes about 100,000 clones, around 81% of them seen just once. This clone was counted once. J is TRBJ2-3 and V is TRBV11-2; 10 bases match TRBD2. This sequence originates from a middle-aged man with active or convalescent COVID-19. The source material was peripheral blood. The CDR3 sequence is CASTPSAGGRDTQYF. In DNA form, the CDR3 reads TGTGCCAGCACCCCCTCAGCGGGAGGGCGGGATACGCAGTATTTT.